This TCR beta chain comes out of a study of T cells in Graves' hyperthyroidism and ophthalmopathy (dated 2019 in TCRdb). Study-level background: Peripheral blood was sampled at the time of initial diagnosis, prior to any treatment. Following sampling, methimazole starting at 30 mg daily was given to hyperthyroidism patients, and high-dose intravenous methylprednisolone was given to ophthalmopathy patients. Whether ophthalmopathy could be predicted prospectively was tested in an independent validation cohort made up of about 20 hyperthyroidism patients plus 17 patients who later progressed to ophthalmopathy. The paper describes TCR Vbeta CDR3 sequencing of 130 to 150 peripheral blood samples, made up of about 41 ophthalmopathy patients, roughly 75 hyperthyroidism patients and roughly 17 progressor patients. In roughly six Graves' hyperthyroidism patients, the study also compared T-cell repertoires from thyroid tissue with T-cell repertoires from blood. The 100 discovery patients were randomly split 7:3 into training and test sets. TCR V-J signatures able to tell the groups apart were searched for in a discovery cohort of about a hundred patients, of whom fewer than 45 had Graves' ophthalmopathy and 57 had stable Graves' hyperthyroidism.

Amplification of TCR beta CDR3 regions was carried out from RNA transcripts. The TCR CDR3 was subjected to a first round of RT-PCR using the HTBI primer set and the Qiagen OneStep RT-PCR kit. Libraries were constructed in a second round of multiplex PCR, after which size selection and purification were performed. The libraries were sequenced on an Illumina HiSeq2000 using paired-end 100 bp reads. As for the authors' bioinformatics: SOAPnuke was used to process the raw data, removing reads that contained adapters or uncalled bases, had a mean Phred below 15, or lacked an exact match to the constant primer or identifier. COPE v1.2.5 was used to merge the high-quality paired reads, and each unique nucleotide sequence was defined as a clonotype. MiTCR v1.1 was used to align clonotypes to the IMGT TRBV, TRBD and TRBJ reference segments. The analysis was restricted to V-J combinations with a frequency above 0.0001, which together covered about 99% of the repertoires. A TCS score was defined as the ratio of F50 (clonal expansion) to E x V (chaos), with BLOSUM62-based TCRdist applied between CDR3 peptides within each V-J. Welch's t-statistics and random forest reduced roughly 540 V-J features to some 14, which were used in a naive Bayes classifier (R e1071). The raw public reads went through TCRdb reprocessing: fastp at Q25, MiXCR clone calling, in-frame beta chains kept. Each CDR3 protein appears once, grouped with its most common genes and DNA. In this record, the V and J calls reflect TCRdb's handling and not the investigators' own analysis. In all, the sample holds hundreds of thousands of distinct CDR3 sequences, and around 16% of those were seen once. 2.5% to 4% of the sample comes from the top ten.

This clonotype has a count of ten or more. Its antigen is still unknown. Base-call qualities are not available, and no considerably larger clone is one nucleotide away. Compared with germline, V lacks 3 bases and J lacks 7 bases; bases without a gene match: 8. Looking up the germline V gene yields CDR1 KGHSH and CDR2 LQKENI. The CDR3 runs 15 residues from the cysteine to the phenylalanine. Here the CDR3 DNA is all that survives: 45 bases in frame from base 1. Ophthalmopathy patients had moderately to severely active disease, Clinical Activity Score of at least 3, NOSPECS grade of at least 4, and duration under 3 months. The study excluded patients with uncontrolled infections, other autoimmune diseases, pregnancy or lactation. Diagnoses were established on the basis of clinical symptoms, serum thyroxine and TRAb, thyroid ultrasound, and orbital computed tomography. Ficoll-Paque density gradient centrifugation was used to isolate PBMCs from approximately 10 ml of fresh peripheral blood. Total RNA was extracted with Trizol reagent, and quality was checked on an Agilent 2100 Bioanalyzer.

General conclusions and limits of the study: Most expanded thyroid clonotypes (frequency above 0.001) were also detected in blood, suggesting blood repertoires may reflect thyroid immune responses. No statistical method was used to fix the sample size in advance, and group allocation was not hidden from the investigators. A 13 V-J signature model separated ophthalmopathy from stable hyperthyroidism, with about 88% sensitivity and 81.08% specificity in cross-validation and 80%/75% in testing. During validation, the model predicted progression to ophthalmopathy a median of around 7 months ahead of onset, with almost 71% sensitivity and less than 85% specificity.

Input material: blood. This clonotype was obtained from a woman between 40 and 50 years old with Graves' ophthalmopathy. The chain employs TRBV18 and TRBJ1-2, with TRBD1 identical over 10 junction bases. The DNA reads as follows: TGTGCCAGCTCACCTCCGGGACAGGGGTTGAGTGGCTACACCTTC. It specifies CASSPPGQGLSGYTF.